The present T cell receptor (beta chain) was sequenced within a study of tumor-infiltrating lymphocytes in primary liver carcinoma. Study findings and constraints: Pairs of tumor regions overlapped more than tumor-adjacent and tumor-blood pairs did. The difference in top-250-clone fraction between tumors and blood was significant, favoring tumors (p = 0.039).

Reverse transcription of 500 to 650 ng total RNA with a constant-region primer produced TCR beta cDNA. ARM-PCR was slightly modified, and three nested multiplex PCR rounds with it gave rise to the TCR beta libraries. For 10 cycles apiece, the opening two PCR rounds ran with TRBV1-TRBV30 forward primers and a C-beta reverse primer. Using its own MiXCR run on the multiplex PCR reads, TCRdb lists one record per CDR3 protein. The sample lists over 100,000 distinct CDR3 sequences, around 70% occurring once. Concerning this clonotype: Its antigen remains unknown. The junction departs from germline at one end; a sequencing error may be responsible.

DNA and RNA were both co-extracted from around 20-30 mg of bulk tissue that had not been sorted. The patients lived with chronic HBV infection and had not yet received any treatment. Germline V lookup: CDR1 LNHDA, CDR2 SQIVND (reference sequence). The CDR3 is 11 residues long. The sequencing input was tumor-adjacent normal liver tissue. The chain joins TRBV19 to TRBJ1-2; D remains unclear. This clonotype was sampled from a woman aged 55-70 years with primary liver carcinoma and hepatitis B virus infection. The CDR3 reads CVSRVMGGYTF. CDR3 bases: TGTGTCAGTAGAGTGATGGGGGGCTACACCTTC.